This T cell receptor beta chain came from a study of early T cells in non-severe SARS-CoV-2 infection. Looking at the study overall: The chains were unpaired, and the sequenced material was bulk RNA from unsorted whole blood.

Germline loops: CDR1 LNHDA, CDR2 SQIVND (reference sequence). V shed 3 bases and J shed 1 base, with 9 bases lying between them. The CDR3 spans 15 residues. Separate cDNA molecules each had unique molecular identifiers attached to them. TCRdb fed the 5' RACE reads into MiXCR, producing one record per CDR3 protein. The sample consists of 70,000 to 90,000 distinct CDR3 sequences, around 11% of them appearing once. Comment on this clonotype: The antigen is not known.

Study conclusions and caveats: Matching results from VDJdb favored anti-spike CD8 responses, leaving private and CD4 specificities undetected.

This receptor was taken from an adult who was a healthcare worker with PCR-confirmed SARS-CoV-2 infection or an uninfected control (not recorded which). The chain recombines TRBV19 with TRBJ2-2, with D maybe TRBD2 (5 bases). The specimen was whole blood. This CDR3 is CASSIGRGNTGELFF. The CDR3 DNA reads TGTGCCAGTAGTATCGGTCGGGGGAACACCGGGGAGCTGTTTTTT.